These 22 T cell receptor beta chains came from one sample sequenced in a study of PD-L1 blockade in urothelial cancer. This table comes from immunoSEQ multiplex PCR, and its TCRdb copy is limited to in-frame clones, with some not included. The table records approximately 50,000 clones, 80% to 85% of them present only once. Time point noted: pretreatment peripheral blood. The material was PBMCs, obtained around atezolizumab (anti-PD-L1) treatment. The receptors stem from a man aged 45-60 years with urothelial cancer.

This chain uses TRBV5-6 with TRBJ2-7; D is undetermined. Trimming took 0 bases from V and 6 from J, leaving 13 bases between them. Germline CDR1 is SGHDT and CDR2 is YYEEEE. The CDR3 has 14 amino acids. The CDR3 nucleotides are TGTGCCAGCAGCTTGGACGGGTTCGCCGCCGAGCAGTACGTC. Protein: CASSLDGFAAEQYV.

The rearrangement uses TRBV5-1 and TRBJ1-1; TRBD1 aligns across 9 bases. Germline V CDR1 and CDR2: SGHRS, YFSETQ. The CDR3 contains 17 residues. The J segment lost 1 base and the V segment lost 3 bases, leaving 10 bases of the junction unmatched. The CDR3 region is CASSSAVLDRGNTEAFF. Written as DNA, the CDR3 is TGCGCCAGCAGCTCGGCGGTCCTGGACAGGGGGAACACTGAAGCTTTCTTT.

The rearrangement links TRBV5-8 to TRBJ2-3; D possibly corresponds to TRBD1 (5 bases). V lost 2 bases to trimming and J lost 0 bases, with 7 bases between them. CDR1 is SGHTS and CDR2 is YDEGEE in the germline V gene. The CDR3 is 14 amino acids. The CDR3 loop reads CASSLGVSTDTQYF. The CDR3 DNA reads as TGTGCCAGCAGCTTAGGGGTTAGCACAGATACGCAGTATTTT.

The CDR3 DNA is TGCGCCAGCAGCGAACAGGGGGCCCGCACAGATACGCAGTATTTT. Protein: CASSEQGARTDTQYF. The rearrangement joins TRBV5-1 to TRBJ2-3; TRBD1 aligns across 9 bases. Germline assignment: CDR1 SGHRS and CDR2 YFSETQ. With 4 bases clipped from V and 1 base from J, the junction kept 4 bases outside the gene matches. The length of the CDR3 is 15 residues.

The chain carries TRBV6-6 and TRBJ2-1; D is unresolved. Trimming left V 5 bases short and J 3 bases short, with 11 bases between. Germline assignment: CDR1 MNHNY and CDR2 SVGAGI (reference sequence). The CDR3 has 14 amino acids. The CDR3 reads CASSPSSGYNEQFF. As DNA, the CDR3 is TGTGCCAGCAGTCCTAGTTCGGGCTACAATGAGCAGTTCTTC.

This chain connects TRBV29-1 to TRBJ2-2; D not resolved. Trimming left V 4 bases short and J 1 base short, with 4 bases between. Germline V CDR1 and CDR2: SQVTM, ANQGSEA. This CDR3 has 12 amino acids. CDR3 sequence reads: CSVAGNTGELFF. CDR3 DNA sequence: TGCAGCGTTGCGGGGAACACCGGGGAGCTGTTTTTT.

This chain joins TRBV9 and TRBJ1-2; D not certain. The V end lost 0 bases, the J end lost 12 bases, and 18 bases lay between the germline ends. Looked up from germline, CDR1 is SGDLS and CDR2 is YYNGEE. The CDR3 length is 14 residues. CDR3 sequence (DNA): TGTGCCAGCAGCGTAGCCGCCCAGAGTTCAGGCCACACCTTC. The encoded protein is CASSVAAQSSGHTF. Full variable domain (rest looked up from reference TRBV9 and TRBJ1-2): DSGVTQTPKHLITATGQRVTLRCSPRSGDLSVYWYQQSLDQGLQFLIQYYNGEERAKGNILERFSAQQFPDLHSELNLSSLELGDSALYFCASSVAAQSSGHTFGSGTRLTVV.

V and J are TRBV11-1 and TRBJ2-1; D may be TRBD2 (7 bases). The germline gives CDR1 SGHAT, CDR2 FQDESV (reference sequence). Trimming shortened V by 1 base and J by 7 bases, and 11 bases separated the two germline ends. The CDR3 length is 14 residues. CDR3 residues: CASSLVGGANEQFF. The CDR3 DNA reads TGTGCCAGCAGCTTAGTGGGGGGGGCGAATGAGCAGTTCTTC.

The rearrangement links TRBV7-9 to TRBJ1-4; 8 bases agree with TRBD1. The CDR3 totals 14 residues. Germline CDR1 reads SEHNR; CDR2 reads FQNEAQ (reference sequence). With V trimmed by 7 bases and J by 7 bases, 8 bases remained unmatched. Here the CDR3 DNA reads TGTGCCAGCAACCTCCAGGGGGCCGGTGAAAAACTGTTTTTT. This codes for CASNLQGAGEKLFF.

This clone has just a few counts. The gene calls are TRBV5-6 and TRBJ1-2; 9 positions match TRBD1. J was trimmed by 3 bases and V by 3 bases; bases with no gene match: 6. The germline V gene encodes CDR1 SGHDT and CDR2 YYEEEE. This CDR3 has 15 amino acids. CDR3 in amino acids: CASSSSGQGYYGYTF. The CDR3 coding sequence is TGTGCCAGCAGCTCGTCGGGACAGGGCTACTATGGCTACACCTTC.

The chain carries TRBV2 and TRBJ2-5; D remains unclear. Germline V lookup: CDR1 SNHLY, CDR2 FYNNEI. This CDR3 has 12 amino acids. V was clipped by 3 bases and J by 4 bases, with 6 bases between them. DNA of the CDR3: TGTGCCAGCAGTGAGAGAGGAGAGACCCAGTACTTC. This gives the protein CASSERGETQYF.

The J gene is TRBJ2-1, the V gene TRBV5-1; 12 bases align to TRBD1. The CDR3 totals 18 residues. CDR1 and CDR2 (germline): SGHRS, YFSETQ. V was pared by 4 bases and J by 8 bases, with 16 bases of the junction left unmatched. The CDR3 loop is CASSPGTGGSGRIDEQFF. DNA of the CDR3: TGCGCCAGCAGCCCCGGGACAGGGGGCAGCGGGAGAATCGATGAGCAGTTCTTC.

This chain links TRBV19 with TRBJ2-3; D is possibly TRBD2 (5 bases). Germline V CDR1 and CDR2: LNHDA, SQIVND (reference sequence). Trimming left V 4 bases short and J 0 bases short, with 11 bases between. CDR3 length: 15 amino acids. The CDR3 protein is CASSRSGPSTDTQYF. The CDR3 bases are TGTGCCAGTAGTAGAAGCGGCCCTAGCACAGATACGCAGTATTTT.

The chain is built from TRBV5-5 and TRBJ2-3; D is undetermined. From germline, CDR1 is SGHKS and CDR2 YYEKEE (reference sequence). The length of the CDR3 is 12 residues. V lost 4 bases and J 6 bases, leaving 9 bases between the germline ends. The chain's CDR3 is CASSLERDTQYF. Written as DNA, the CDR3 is TGTGCCAGCAGCCTGGAACGGGATACGCAGTATTTT. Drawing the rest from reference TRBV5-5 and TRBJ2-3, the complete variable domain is DAGVTQSPTHLIKTRGQQVTLRCSPISGHKSVSWYQQVLGQGPQFIFQYYEKEERGRGNFPDRFSARQFPNYSSELNVNALLLGDSALYLCASSLERDTQYFGPGTRLTVL.

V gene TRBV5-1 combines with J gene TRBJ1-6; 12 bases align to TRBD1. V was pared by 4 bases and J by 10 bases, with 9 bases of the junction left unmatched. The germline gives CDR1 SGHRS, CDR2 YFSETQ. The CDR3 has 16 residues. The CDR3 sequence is CASSGGQGASGSPLHF. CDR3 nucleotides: TGCGCCAGCAGCGGGGGACAGGGGGCATCTGGATCACCCCTCCACTTT.

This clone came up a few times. The CDR3 DNA is TGTGCCAGCAGCGGAGGACTAGCGGGGTACAATGAGCAGTTCTTC. It codes for CASSGGLAGYNEQFF. This sequence joins TRBV9 and TRBJ2-1; 12 bases fit TRBD2. The V gene end was trimmed by 3 bases and the J gene end by 4 bases; junction bases not matched to a gene: 2. The CDR3 is 15 amino acids. The germline V gene encodes CDR1 SGDLS and CDR2 YYNGEE.

Written as DNA, the CDR3 is TGTGCCAGCAGCCTCAGCTGGGCGGGAGGGTACGAGCAGTACTTC. Translating gives CASSLSWAGGYEQYF. The chain employs TRBV7-9 and TRBJ2-7; TRBD2 aligns across 9 bases. Germline assignment: CDR1 SEHNR and CDR2 FQNEAQ (reference sequence). The CDR3 loop spans 15 amino acids. V trimming: 5 bases; J trimming: 4 bases; junction bases outside the gene matches: 9.

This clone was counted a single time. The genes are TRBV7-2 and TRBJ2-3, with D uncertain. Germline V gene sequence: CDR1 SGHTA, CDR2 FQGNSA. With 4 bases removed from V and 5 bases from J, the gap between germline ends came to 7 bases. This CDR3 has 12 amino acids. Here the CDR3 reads CASSSQRDTQYF. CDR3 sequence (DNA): TGTGCCAGCAGCTCCCAGCGAGATACGCAGTATTTT.

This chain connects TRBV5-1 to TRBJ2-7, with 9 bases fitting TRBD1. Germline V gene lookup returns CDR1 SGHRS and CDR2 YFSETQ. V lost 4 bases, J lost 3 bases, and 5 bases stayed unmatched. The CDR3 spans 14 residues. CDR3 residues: CASSPLTGGYEQYV. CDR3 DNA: TGCGCCAGCAGCCCCTTGACAGGGGGCTACGAGCAGTACGTC.

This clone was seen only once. CDR3 nucleotides: TGTGCCAGTAGTAGGGGACAGGCTTACAATGAGCAGTTCTTC. Translation gives CASSRGQAYNEQFF. The rearrangement links TRBV19 to TRBJ2-1, with 8 bases lining up with TRBD1. Germline CDR1 and CDR2: LNHDA and SQIVND (reference sequence). V lost 4 bases, J lost 4 bases, and 3 bases stayed unmatched. This CDR3 spans 14 amino acids.

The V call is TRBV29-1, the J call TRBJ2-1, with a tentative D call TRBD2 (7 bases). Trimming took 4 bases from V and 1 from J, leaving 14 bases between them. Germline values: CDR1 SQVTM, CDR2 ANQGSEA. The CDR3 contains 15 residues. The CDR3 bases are TGCAGCGTTGCAGGGGAGGGGGAGTCCTACAATGAGCAGTTCTTC. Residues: CSVAGEGESYNEQFF.

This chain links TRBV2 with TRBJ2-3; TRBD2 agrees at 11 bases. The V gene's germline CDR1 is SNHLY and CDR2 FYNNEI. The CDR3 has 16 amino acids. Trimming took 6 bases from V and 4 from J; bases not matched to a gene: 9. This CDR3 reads CASRPLAGGRADTQYF. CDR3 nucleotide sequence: TGTGCCAGCAGGCCGCTAGCGGGGGGTCGCGCAGATACGCAGTATTTT.